These T cell receptor beta chains were read from a single sample in a study of T cell responses to AZD1222 COVID-19 vaccine. TCRdb's table, derived via immunoSEQ multiplex PCR, lists solely in-frame clones and lacks some. The sample records about 120,000 clones, around 93% being singletons. Sample: peripheral blood, taken 28 days after the second AZD1222 dose. The receptors here all came from an adult who received the AZD1222 COVID-19 vaccine. CDR3s include the opening cysteine and the closing phenylalanine or tryptophan. Fields, in order: clone size, CDR3 length, D gene, J gene, V gene, CDR3 DNA, CDR3 protein. The D gene is left open where the match is weak. The size of a clone is reported for some rows only, either as once, few or many, or as a class for expanded clones.

once,15,NA,TRBJ2-7,TRBV6-5,TGTGCCAGCAAAAGGAGGGACATCGGCAATGACGAGCAGTACTTC,CASKRRDIGNDEQYF
NA,17,NA,TRBJ2-7,TRBV27,TGTGCCAGCAGTCCGCCCCCCGGGACACTGAGCTCCTACGAGCAGTACTTC,CASSPPPGTLSSYEQYF
NA,11,NA,TRBJ1-2,TRBV7-2,TGTGCCAGCAGCCCTGCGAAAACATACACCTTC,CASSPAKTYTF
NA,14,NA,TRBJ1-5,TRBV27,TGTGCCACCCGACGAGGGGGGGATTATCAGCCCCAGCATTTT,CATRRGGDYQPQHF
NA,14,NA,TRBJ2-5,TRBV7-2,TGTGCCAGCAAAGTGCACGGGCAGGGGGAGACCCAGTACTTC,CASKVHGQGETQYF
NA,15,NA,TRBJ2-5,TRBV18,TGTGCCAGCTCACCACCGGGACGGTCCCAAGAGACCCAGTACTTC,CASSPPGRSQETQYF
once,17,TRBD2,TRBJ2-7,TRBV15,TGTGCCACCAGCAGGGACGGGACTAGCGGATTCTCCTACGAGCAGTACTTC,CATSRDGTSGFSYEQYF
NA,16,NA,TRBJ1-1,TRBV18,TGTGCCAGCTCACCGACTACCCAGACATTGAACACTGAAGCTTTCTTT,CASSPTTQTLNTEAFF
NA,16,TRBD1,TRBJ1-2,TRBV6-1,TGTGCCAGCAGTGACGCCGGGGCAGGGGGAATTTATGGCTACACCTTC,CASSDAGAGGIYGYTF
NA,15,TRBD1,TRBJ2-7,TRBV24-1,TGTGCCACCAGTGGTCGGGACAGGGGGCCTTTCGAGCAGTACTTC,CATSGRDRGPFEQYF